This TCR beta chain was sequenced for a study of T cell repertoires in cytomegalovirus infection. Study summary: Indications of both CMV infection and matching HLA type were provided by public TCR beta signatures.

TCRdb reanalysed the reads using MiXCR and keeps one entry per CDR3 protein. The sample has 180,000 or so distinct CDR3 sequences; roughly a sixth are singletons. As to this clonotype: Its target is not known.

Regarding the study as a whole: HLA-C-restricted, CMV-specific TCR beta clonotypes were dominant ex vivo. Carriers of CMV and the relevant HLA type were discriminated by public TCR beta frequency.

This CDR3 contains 15 residues. Germline-derived CDR1 and CDR2 are SGHDN and FVKESK. Trimming pared 4 bases from V and 3 bases from J, leaving 16 bases between. The sample consisted of CD8+ T cells from PBMCs. This clonotype was obtained from a human donor in good health (CMV status not recorded). Some clones in this sample may be carry-over from other donors' samples. The J gene is TRBJ2-7, the V gene TRBV14; D is tentatively TRBD1 or TRBD2 (6 bases each). The CDR3 DNA follows: TGTGCCAGCAGCCTGCGGGACAAAGTGGGCTACGAGCAGTACTTC. Encoded protein: CASSLRDKVGYEQYF. Full variable domain (missing parts from reference TRBV14 and TRBJ2-7): EAGVTQFPSHSVIEKGQTVTLRCDPISGHDNLYWYRRVMGKEIKFLLHFVKESKQDESGMPNNRFLAERTGGTYSTLKVQPAELEDSGVYFCASSLRDKVGYEQYFGPGTRLTVT.